Below, one T cell receptor (beta chain) is given with its context. No cognate antigen has been identified for it. No much larger clone exists at a distance of one base, and base qualities are not known. Library preparation used PCR. Sequencing instrument: Illumina HiSeq 2500. To normalize quantification of the TCRbeta repertoire, the TCR libraries were built with molecular barcoding that relied on unique molecular identifiers. The public reads were quality trimmed at Q25 with fastp and then assembled into clones with MiXCR by TCRdb, keeping productive beta chains. Rows with a matching CDR3 protein are joined into one entry that keeps the most common DNA and genes. Counted in this sample were some 300,000 distinct CDR3 sequences; 6.5% to 9% of them appeared once. The ten biggest clones cover 9.1% of the sample. The sample originates from a study of T-cell reconstitution after alpha-beta-depleted transplantation in children (dated by TCRdb to about 2016). Study-wide context: Using TCR repertoire profiling, the study quantitatively followed how T-cell immune reconstitution unfolded in children after TCRalphabeta/CD19-depleted allogeneic hematopoietic cell transplantation.

V sheds 0 bases and J sheds 2 bases, leaving 16 bases between their ends. According to the germline V gene (reference sequence), CDR1 reads LGHDT and CDR2 reads YNNKEL. The CDR3, from cysteine to phenylalanine, totals 17 residues. Only the CDR3 DNA stays, 51 bases, in frame from base 1. What the treatment or condition label conveys for this sample: allogeneic hematopoietic cell transplantation with graft depleted of TCRalphabeta T cells and CD19 B cells. Transplant recipients were children who received TCRalphabeta/CD19-depleted allogeneic hematopoietic cell grafts. What the research found in general, with its limitations: Apparently early alphabetaT-cell count recovery about two months after transplant reportedly relied on only several hundred rapidly expanded clones derived from non-depleted graft cells. Over subsequent months, a decline in hyperexpanded clone frequencies was noted, and after one year, T-cell counts and TCRbeta diversity were mostly ascribed to newly produced T cells. The high TCRbeta diversity at day 60 in some patients was ascribed to recipient T cells and intrathymic progenitors that had survived conditioning.

The chain employs TRBV3-1 and TRBJ1-2; the D segment cannot be called with confidence. This material consisted of peripheral blood, taken 360 days after TCRalphabeta/CD19-depleted stem cell transplant. The clonotype comes from a female patient under 10 years old who had a stem cell transplant for Fanconi anemia, so the T cells may come from the graft donor. The CDR3 amino acid sequence is: CASSQDDGGFINYGYTF. The sequenced DNA is TGTGCCAGCAGCCAAGATGATGGAGGATTTATAAACTATGGCTACACCTTC.